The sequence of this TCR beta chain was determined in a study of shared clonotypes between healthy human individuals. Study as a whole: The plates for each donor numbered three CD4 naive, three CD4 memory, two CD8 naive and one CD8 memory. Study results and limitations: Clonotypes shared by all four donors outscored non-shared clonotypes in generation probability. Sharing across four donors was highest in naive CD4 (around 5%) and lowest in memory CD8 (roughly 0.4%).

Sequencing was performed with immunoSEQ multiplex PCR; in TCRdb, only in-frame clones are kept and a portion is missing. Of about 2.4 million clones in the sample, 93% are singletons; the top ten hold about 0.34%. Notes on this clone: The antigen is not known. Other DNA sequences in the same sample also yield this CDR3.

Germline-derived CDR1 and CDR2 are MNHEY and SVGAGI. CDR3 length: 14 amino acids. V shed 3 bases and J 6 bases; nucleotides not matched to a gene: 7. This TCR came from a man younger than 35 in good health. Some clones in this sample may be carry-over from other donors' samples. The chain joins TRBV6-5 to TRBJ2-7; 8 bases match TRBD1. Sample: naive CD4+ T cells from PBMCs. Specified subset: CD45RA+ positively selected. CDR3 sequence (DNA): TGTGCCAGCAGTTATCGGACAGGGCGTGGCGAGCAGTACTTC. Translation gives CASSYRTGRGEQYF.